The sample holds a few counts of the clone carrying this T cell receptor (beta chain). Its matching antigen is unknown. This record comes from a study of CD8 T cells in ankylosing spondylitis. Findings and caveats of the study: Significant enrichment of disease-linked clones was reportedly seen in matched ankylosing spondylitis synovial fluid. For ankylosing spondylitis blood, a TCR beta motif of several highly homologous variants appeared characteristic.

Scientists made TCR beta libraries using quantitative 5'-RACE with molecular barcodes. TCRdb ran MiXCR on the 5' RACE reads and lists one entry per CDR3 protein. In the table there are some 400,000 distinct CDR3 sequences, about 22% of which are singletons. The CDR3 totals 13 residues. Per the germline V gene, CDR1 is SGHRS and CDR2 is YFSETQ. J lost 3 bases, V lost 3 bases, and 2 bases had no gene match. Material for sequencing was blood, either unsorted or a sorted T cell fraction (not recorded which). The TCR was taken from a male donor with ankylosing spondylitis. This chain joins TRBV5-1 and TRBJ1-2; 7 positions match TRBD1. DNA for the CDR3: TGCGCCAGCAGCTCAACAGGGGACTATGGCTACACCTTC. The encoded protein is CASSSTGDYGYTF.